Below, 26 T cell receptor beta chains from the same sample are listed, as sequenced in a study of blood T cell repertoires in COVID-19. Some clones are missing from TCRdb's copy, which holds only in-frame ones; the method was immunoSEQ multiplex PCR. Altogether 99,000 or so clones are present, 88% being singletons, with the ten largest covering around 2.2%. Sequencing was performed on peripheral blood. The receptors here all came from a man aged 50-59 years with COVID-19, enrolled during active disease.

This clone has only a few counts. J is TRBJ1-1 and V is TRBV3-1 (or the pseudogene TRBV3-2); 7 nucleotides match TRBD1. Germline V gives CDR1 LGHDT, CDR2 YNNKEL (reference sequence). This CDR3 spans 13 amino acids. Trimming at V came to 5 bases and at J to 7 bases, leaving 7 bases not matched to a gene. CDR3 loop: CASSNRQGFEAFF. DNA of the CDR3: TGTGCCAGCAGCAATAGACAGGGATTTGAAGCTTTCTTT.

The chain employs TRBV4-3 and TRBJ1-2; D call uncertain. Germline lookup yields CDR1 LGHNA and CDR2 YSLEER. The CDR3 has 15 amino acids. V gave up 0 bases and J gave up 5 bases, with 13 bases separating them. The CDR3 nucleotides are TGCGCCAGCAGCCAAGACCGGGGAAGAGGGTATGGCTACACCTTC. This translates into CASSQDRGRGYGYTF.

This rearrangement joins TRBV7-8 to TRBJ2-3; 10 bases line up with TRBD2. V was clipped by 3 bases and J by 5 bases; unmatched bases: 8. Germline CDR1 reads SGHVS; CDR2 reads FQNEAQ. The CDR3 sequence is 16 residues long. The DNA of the CDR3 is TGTGCCAGCAGCTTGCCCGGGGCTAGCGGGGGAGATACGCAGTATTTT. This gives the protein CASSLPGASGGDTQYF. The full variable domain, with the rest looked up from reference TRBV7-8 and TRBJ2-3, is GAGVSQSPRYKVAKRGQDVALRCDPISGHVSLFWYQQALGQGPEFLTYFQNEAQLDKSGLPSDRFFAERPEGSVSTLKIQRTQQEDSAVYLCASSLPGASGGDTQYFGPGTRLTVL.

The chain carries TRBV16 and TRBJ1-2; no clear D gene. Germline V CDR1 and CDR2: KGHSY, FQNENV. This CDR3 comprises 15 residues. V lost 0 bases and J 8 bases, leaving 16 bases between the germline ends. The CDR3 loop reads CASSQSTVNTRGYTF. The CDR3 DNA follows: TGTGCCAGCAGCCAATCCACAGTGAATACCAGGGGCTACACCTTC.

The chain couples TRBV18 to TRBJ2-7; D perhaps matches TRBD1 (6 bases). Germline CDR1 and CDR2: KGHSH and LQKENI. Between the trimmed V and J ends, which lost 6 bases and 2 bases, there was a span of 17 bases. This CDR3 region has 15 residues. Here the CDR3 reads CASSQFGTLAYEQYF. CDR3 nucleotides: TGTGCCAGCTCTCAATTTGGGACATTAGCCTACGAGCAGTACTTC. The full variable domain, with the rest looked up from reference TRBV18 and TRBJ2-7, is NAGVMQNPRHLVRRRGQEARLRCSPMKGHSHVYWYRQLPEEGLKFMVYLQKENIIDESGMPKERFSAEFPKEGPSILRIQQVVRGDSAAYFCASSQFGTLAYEQYFGPGTRLTVT.

The chain combines TRBV5-1 with TRBJ1-2; no reliable D call. V lost 0 bases, J lost 6 bases, and 9 bases lay in between. Germline CDR1 SGHRS, CDR2 YFSETQ. The length of the CDR3 is 13 residues. The CDR3 DNA reads as TGCGCCAGCAGCTTGGGTTCCGGGGATGGCTACACCTTC. Its protein product is CASSLGSGDGYTF.

The V and J genes are TRBV7-2 and TRBJ2-7; 10 bases match TRBD2. The CDR3 totals 15 residues. Trimming at V came to 5 bases and at J to 3 bases, leaving 7 bases not matched to a gene. The germline V gene encodes CDR1 SGHTA and CDR2 FQGNSA. The CDR3 DNA sequence: TGTGCCAGCAGCCCCAGCGGGGGGGGCTACTACGAGCAGTACTTC. The encoded protein is CASSPSGGGYYEQYF.

The gene calls are TRBV15 and TRBJ1-1, with 7 bases aligning to TRBD1. After removal of 5 bases from V and 5 bases from J, the junction contained 11 bases not matched to a gene. Germline CDR1 LNHNV, CDR2 YYDKDF (reference sequence). There are 15 residues in the CDR3. The CDR3 region has the DNA TGTGCCACCAGCCGACGACCGACAGGGCGGACTGAAGCTTTCTTT. Encoded protein: CATSRRPTGRTEAFF.

The chain uses TRBV7-2 and TRBJ1-5; TRBD1 is a possible D gene (5 bases). The CDR3 extends over 15 amino acids. Trimming stripped 5 bases from V and 2 bases from J, with 13 bases between. Germline V gene sequence: CDR1 SGHTA, CDR2 FQGNSA. The CDR3 spells CASSTQGGGNQPQHF. The CDR3 coding sequence is TGTGCCAGCAGCACCCAGGGAGGGGGCAATCAGCCCCAGCATTTT.

The chain links TRBV12-3 or TRBV12-4 to TRBJ1-1, with no clear D. Trimming stripped 4 bases from V and 6 bases from J, with 9 bases between. The CDR3 consists of 12 residues. The CDR3 protein is CASSSPGAEAFF. CDR3 DNA sequence: TGTGCCAGCAGTTCCCCGGGAGCTGAAGCTTTCTTT.

This clone was observed a single time. The rearrangement uses TRBV5-1 and TRBJ1-2; 7 bases align to TRBD1. The germline CDR1 and CDR2 sequences are SGHRS and YFSETQ. The junction had 10 bases not matched to a gene; V was cut back by 4 bases and J by 7 bases. CDR3 length: 14 residues. Here the CDR3 DNA reads TGCGCCAGCAGCCCCGGGACAGTGGCGATTGGCTACACCTTC. Encoded protein: CASSPGTVAIGYTF.

The V and J genes are TRBV7-9 and TRBJ1-4; no definite D call. The V and J ends lost 2 bases and 8 bases respectively, with 21 bases between them. The germline V gene encodes CDR1 SEHNR and CDR2 FQNEAQ (reference sequence). The CDR3 extends over 17 amino acids. CDR3 in amino acids: CASSLNSFTVFGEKLFF. The CDR3 nucleotides are TGTGCCAGCAGCTTAAATTCGTTTACCGTTTTCGGGGAAAAACTGTTTTTT.

The V gene is TRBV5-1, the J gene TRBJ2-3, with TRBD2 matching 12 bases. This CDR3 contains 16 residues. V was pared by 1 base and J by 5 bases, with 5 bases of the junction left unmatched. The germline V gene has CDR1 SGHRS and CDR2 YFSETQ. The CDR3 DNA sequence: TGCGCCAGCAGCTTGATGACTAGCGGGGGACGAGATACGCAGTATTTT. This sequence encodes CASSLMTSGGRDTQYF. The entire variable domain, with the rest obtained from reference TRBV5-1 and TRBJ2-3, is as follows: KAGVTQTPRYLIKTRGQQVTLSCSPISGHRSVSWYQQTPGQGLQFLFEYFSETQRNKGNFPGRFSGRQFSNSRSEMNVSTLELGDSALYLCASSLMTSGGRDTQYFGPGTRLTVL.

This chain joins TRBV3-1 (or the pseudogene TRBV3-2) and TRBJ1-5; D might be TRBD1 (6 bases). V was pared by 1 base and J by 6 bases, with 10 bases between. CDR1 is LGHDT, CDR2 YNNKEL, per germline (reference sequence). CDR3 length: 14 amino acids. DNA for the CDR3: TGTGCCAGCAGCCAAGTTGGGGGCCGTCAGCCCCAGCATTTT. Translated, it gives CASSQVGGRQPQHF.

This chain links TRBV6-5 with TRBJ2-3; D is uncertain. Deletions cut 4 bases from V and 2 bases from J, with 4 bases between. CDR3 length: 12 amino acids. Germline V CDR1 and CDR2: MNHEY, SVGAGI. The CDR3 DNA sequence: TGTGCCAGCAGTTCCAACACAGATACGCAGTATTTT. This sequence encodes CASSSNTDTQYF.

This chain links TRBV19 with TRBJ2-1; D may be TRBD2 (5 bases). Deletions cut 3 bases from V and 16 bases from J, with 16 bases between. Germline values: CDR1 LNHDA, CDR2 SQIVND (reference sequence). CDR3 size: 12 residues. The CDR3 here is CASSISRGPPFF. The CDR3 DNA follows: TGTGCCAGTAGTATCTCGCGAGGGCCCCCATTCTTC.

This chain joins TRBV7-9 and TRBJ1-1; TRBD1 agrees at 9 bases. The CDR3 covers 16 residues. Germline V gene sequence: CDR1 SEHNR, CDR2 FQNEAQ (reference sequence). Trimming cost V 7 bases and J 1 base; bases outside gene matches: 10. DNA of the CDR3: TGTGCCAGCATCGACTGGCCGGGACAGGGGAACACTGAAGCTTTCTTT. Its protein is CASIDWPGQGNTEAFF.

The chain combines TRBV4-1 with TRBJ1-3, with D tentatively TRBD1 (6 bases). V was pared by 3 bases and J by 0 bases, with 15 bases between. Germline V gives CDR1 MGHRA, CDR2 YSYEKL. The CDR3 is 17 residues long. This CDR3 is CASSHTLGGNSGNTIYF. The CDR3, as DNA: TGCGCCAGCAGCCATACTCTAGGGGGAAACTCTGGAAACACCATATATTTT.

This clone was observed a few times. The V and J genes are TRBV20-1 and TRBJ2-7; D possibly corresponds to TRBD2 (5 bases). The germline CDR1 and CDR2 sequences are DFQATT and SNEGSKA (reference sequence). The CDR3 has 14 residues. Trimming cost V 3 bases and J 10 bases, with 22 bases left between them. CDR3 in DNA: TGCAGTGCTAGTAGAACCTCCGACCGGGGAAGACAGTACTTC. Residues: CSASRTSDRGRQYF.

The J gene is TRBJ2-7, the V gene TRBV5-8; TRBD2 matches 12 bases. Germline V gene sequence: CDR1 SGHTS, CDR2 YDEGEE. V shed 0 bases, J shed 6 bases, and the junction held 7 bases outside the gene matches. This CDR3 region has 16 residues. Here the CDR3 reads CASSLARLAGGGEQYF. In DNA, the CDR3 is TGTGCCAGCAGCTTGGCTCGGCTAGCGGGGGGGGGCGAGCAGTACTTC.

This chain joins TRBV29-1 and TRBJ2-1; D call uncertain. The CDR3 sequence is 10 residues long. V lost 3 bases and J lost 12, with 9 bases in between. The germline V gene encodes CDR1 SQVTM and CDR2 ANQGSEA. The CDR3: CSVDVARQFF. The CDR3 DNA is TGCAGCGTTGACGTGGCTCGGCAGTTCTTC.

Written as DNA, the CDR3 is TGTGCCATCAGTGATCGACAGGGCCAGGAGACCTATGGCTACACCTTC. Translation gives CAISDRQGQETYGYTF. The chain joins TRBV10-3 to TRBJ1-2; TRBD1 matches at 7 bases. With 3 bases clipped from V and 4 bases from J, the junction kept 11 bases outside the gene matches. Germline V gene sequence: CDR1 ENHRY, CDR2 SYGVKD. The CDR3 is made up of 16 amino acids.

This chain links TRBV28 with TRBJ1-2, with D perhaps TRBD1 (6 bases). The germline gives CDR1 MDHEN, CDR2 SYDVKM. This CDR3 contains 14 residues. V lost 6 bases and J lost 3, with 14 bases in between. CDR3 DNA sequence: TGTGCCAGCAGCACTGGGGGCGATGACTATGGCTACACCTTC. Its translation is CASSTGGDDYGYTF.

This chain's CDR3 is CASRAGVDNEQFF. The CDR3 coding sequence is TGTGCCAGCAGGGCAGGGGTGGACAATGAGCAGTTCTTC. The chain employs TRBV7-3 and TRBJ2-1; possibly TRBD1 for D (6 bases). CDR1 and CDR2 (germline): SGHTA, FQGTGA. V was pared by 6 bases and J by 5 bases, with 11 bases between. The CDR3 is 13 residues long.

V is TRBV19 and J is TRBJ1-2; TRBD1 agrees at 8 bases. Germline CDR1 is LNHDA and CDR2 is SQIVND (reference sequence). After removal of 6 bases from V and 6 bases from J, the junction contained 9 bases not matched to a gene. The CDR3 consists of 14 residues. CDR3 sequence reads: CASSRDRQRDGYTF. CDR3 sequence (DNA): TGTGCCAGTAGCCGGGACAGGCAAAGAGATGGCTACACCTTC.

The chain is built from TRBV30 and TRBJ2-7; 11 positions match TRBD1. V shed 5 bases, J shed 5 bases, and the junction held 8 bases outside the gene matches. The germline gives CDR1 GTSNPN, CDR2 SVGIG (reference sequence). The CDR3 spans 14 residues. The CDR3 bases are TGTGCCTGGGACTCGGACAGGGGGCTGGACGAGCAGTACTTC. Translated, it gives CAWDSDRGLDEQYF.